The clone carrying this T cell receptor beta chain was counted a few times. Its antigen is not identified. The source of the sample is a study of identical twins. Findings and caveats of the study: Carriage of fewer insertions was seen in abundant cord blood beta clonotypes, whereas memory repertoires showed none. Beta out-of-frame sequences showed weaker excess sharing between twins.

TCRdb passed the 5' RACE reads through MiXCR, listing each CDR3 protein once. This sample carries about 810,000 distinct CDR3 sequences, over 9% of them seen once, and the ten largest clones take under 2%. These data are also associated with another study on yellow fever vaccine responses in identical twins.

Sequenced input: PBMCs. The sequence derives from a woman between 18 and 29 years old in good health.

CDR3 region: CASTGQIYQPQHF. Written as DNA, the CDR3 is TGTGCCAGCACGGGACAAATCTATCAGCCCCAGCATTTT. V is TRBV28 and J is TRBJ1-5; weak D call: TRBD1 (6 bases). With 7 bases removed from V and 5 bases from J, the gap between germline ends came to 12 bases. Per the germline V gene, CDR1 is MDHEN and CDR2 is SYDVKM. CDR3 length: 13 residues.